This T cell receptor (beta chain) was captured in a study of long-term antiretroviral therapy in people with HIV. Concerning this clone itself: The target antigen is unknown.

Findings of the study overall: ART-treated samples gained diversity yet remained below transplant donor controls.

Each HIV participant was treated in the United States. Amounts of 1-10 million cryopreserved PBMC were held in the samples before DNA extraction. The immunoSEQ assay was v3.0, run at survey level. For every sample, sequencing targeted roughly 40,000-55,000 T-cell genomes. The table came from immunoSEQ multiplex PCR; TCRdb's copy has only in-frame clones and leaves some out. This sample has 21,000 or so clones, with approximately 80% found just once. With V trimmed by 5 bases and J by 4 bases, 11 bases remained unmatched. Germline loops: CDR1 MNHEY, CDR2 SMNVEV (reference sequence). The length of the CDR3 is 16 residues.

V is TRBV27 and J is TRBJ2-1; TRBD2 agrees at 7 bases. This receptor was obtained from a man aged 50 to 60 with HIV. The source was unsorted PBMCs, collected 0.3 years after starting antiretroviral therapy. CDR3: CASSGGGHDGYNEQFF. DNA of the CDR3: TGTGCCAGCAGTGGGGGGGGTCACGACGGGTACAATGAGCAGTTCTTC.